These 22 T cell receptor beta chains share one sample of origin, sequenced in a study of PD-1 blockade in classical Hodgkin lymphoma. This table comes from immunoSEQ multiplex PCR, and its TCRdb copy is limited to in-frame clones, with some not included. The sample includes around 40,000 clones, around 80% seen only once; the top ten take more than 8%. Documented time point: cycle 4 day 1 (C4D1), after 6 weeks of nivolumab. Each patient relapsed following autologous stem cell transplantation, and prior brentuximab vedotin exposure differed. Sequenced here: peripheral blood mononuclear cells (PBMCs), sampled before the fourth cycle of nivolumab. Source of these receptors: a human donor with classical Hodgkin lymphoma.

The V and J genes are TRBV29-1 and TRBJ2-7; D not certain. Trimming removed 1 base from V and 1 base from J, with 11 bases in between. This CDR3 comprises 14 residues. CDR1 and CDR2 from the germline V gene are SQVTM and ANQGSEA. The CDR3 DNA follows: TGCAGCGTTGAAGTTTGGGAAACTTCCTACGAGCAGTACTTC. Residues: CSVEVWETSYEQYF.

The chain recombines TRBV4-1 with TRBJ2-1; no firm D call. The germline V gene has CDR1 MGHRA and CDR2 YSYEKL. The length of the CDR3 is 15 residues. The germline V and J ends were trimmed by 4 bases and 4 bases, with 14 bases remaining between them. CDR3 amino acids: CASSPTFLPYNEQFF. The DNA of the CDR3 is TGCGCCAGCAGCCCGACGTTTCTTCCTTACAATGAGCAGTTCTTC.

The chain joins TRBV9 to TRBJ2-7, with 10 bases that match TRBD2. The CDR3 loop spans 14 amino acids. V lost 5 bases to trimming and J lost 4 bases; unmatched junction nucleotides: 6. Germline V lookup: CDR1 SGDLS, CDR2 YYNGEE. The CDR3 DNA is TGTGCCAGCAGTCCCTCTAGCGGGGGTTACGAGCAGTACTTC. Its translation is CASSPSSGGYEQYF.

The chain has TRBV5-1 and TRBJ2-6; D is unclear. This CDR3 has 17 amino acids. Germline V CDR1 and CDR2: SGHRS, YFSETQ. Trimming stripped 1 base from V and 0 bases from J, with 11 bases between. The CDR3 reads CASSLRGSLSGANVLTF. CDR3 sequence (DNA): TGCGCCAGCAGCTTGAGAGGCAGCCTCTCTGGGGCCAACGTCCTGACTTTC.

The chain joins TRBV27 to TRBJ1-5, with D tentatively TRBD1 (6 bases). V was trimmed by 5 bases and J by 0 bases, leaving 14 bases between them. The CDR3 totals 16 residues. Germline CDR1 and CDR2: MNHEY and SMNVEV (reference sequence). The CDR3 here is CASSPRTGRSNQPQHF. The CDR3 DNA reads TGTGCCAGCAGTCCCCGCACAGGGCGTAGCAATCAGCCCCAGCATTTT.

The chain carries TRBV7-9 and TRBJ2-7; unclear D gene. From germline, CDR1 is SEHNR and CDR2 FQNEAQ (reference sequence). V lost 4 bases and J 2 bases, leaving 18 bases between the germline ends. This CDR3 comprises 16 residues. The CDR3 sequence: CASSSNSLTIPYEQYF. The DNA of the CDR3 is TGTGCCAGCAGCTCAAACTCGCTTACTATACCCTACGAGCAGTACTTC. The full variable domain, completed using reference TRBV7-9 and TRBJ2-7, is DTGVSQNPRHKITKRGQNVTFRCDPISEHNRLYWYRQTLGQGPEFLTYFQNEAQLEKSRLLSDRFSAERPKGSFSTLEIQRTEQGDSAMYLCASSSNSLTIPYEQYFGPGTRLTVT.

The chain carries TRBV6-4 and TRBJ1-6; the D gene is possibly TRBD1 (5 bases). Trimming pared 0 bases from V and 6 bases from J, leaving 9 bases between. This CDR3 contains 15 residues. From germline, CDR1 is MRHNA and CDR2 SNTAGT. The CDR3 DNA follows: TGTGCCAGCAGTGACTCAACAGGTCCTAATTCACCCCTCCACTTT. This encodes CASSDSTGPNSPLHF.

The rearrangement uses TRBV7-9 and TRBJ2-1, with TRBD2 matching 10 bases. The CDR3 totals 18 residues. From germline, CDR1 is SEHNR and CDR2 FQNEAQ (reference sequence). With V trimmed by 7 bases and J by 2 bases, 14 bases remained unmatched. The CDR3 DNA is TGTGCCAGCACGAAGGGTCTAGCGGGGGTCCGGACCTACAATGAGCAGTTCTTC. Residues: CASTKGLAGVRTYNEQFF.

The CDR3 region has the DNA TGCGCCAGCCGCCGGGACAGGGGGTCCAATGGCTACACCTTC. It is translated as CASRRDRGSNGYTF. J is TRBJ1-2 and V is TRBV10-1; 11 nucleotides align to TRBD1. The germline gives CDR1 WNHNN, CDR2 SYGVQD (reference sequence). The CDR3 spans 14 residues. Trimming removed 8 bases from V and 6 bases from J; junction bases left unmatched: 8.

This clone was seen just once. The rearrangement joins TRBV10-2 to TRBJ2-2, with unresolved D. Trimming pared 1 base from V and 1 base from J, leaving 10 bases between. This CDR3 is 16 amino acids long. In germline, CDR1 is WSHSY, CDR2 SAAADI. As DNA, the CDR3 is TGCGCCAGCAGTGAGTGGATCGGCTGGAACACCGGGGAGCTGTTTTTT. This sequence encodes CASSEWIGWNTGELFF.

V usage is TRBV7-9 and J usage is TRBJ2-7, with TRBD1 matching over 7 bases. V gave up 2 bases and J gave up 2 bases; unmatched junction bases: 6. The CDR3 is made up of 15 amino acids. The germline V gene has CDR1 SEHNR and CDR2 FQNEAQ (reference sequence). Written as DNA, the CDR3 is TGTGCCAGCAGCTTACCGGGACAGTCTCCCTACGAGCAGTACTTC. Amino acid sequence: CASSLPGQSPYEQYF.

CDR3 DNA: TGTGCCAGCAGCTCAAGCGTTACAGTTACTAACTATGGCTACACCTTC. Translation: CASSSSVTVTNYGYTF. This chain uses TRBV7-2 with TRBJ1-2; D ambiguous. This CDR3 contains 16 residues. The germline gives CDR1 SGHTA, CDR2 FQGNSA. The V gene lost 4 bases and the J gene lost 0 bases, with 15 bases spanning the gap.

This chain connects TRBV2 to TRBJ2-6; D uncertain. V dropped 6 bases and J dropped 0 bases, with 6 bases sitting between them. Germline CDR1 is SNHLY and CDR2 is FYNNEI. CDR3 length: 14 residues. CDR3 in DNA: TGTGCCAGCAGACCCCGCTCTGGGGCCAACGTCCTGACTTTC. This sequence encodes CASRPRSGANVLTF.

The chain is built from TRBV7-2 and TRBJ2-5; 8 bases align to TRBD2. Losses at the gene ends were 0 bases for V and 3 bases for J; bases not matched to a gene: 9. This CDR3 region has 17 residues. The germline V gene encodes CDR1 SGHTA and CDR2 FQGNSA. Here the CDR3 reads CASSLAVRTSFEETQYF. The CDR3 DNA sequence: TGTGCCAGCAGCTTAGCAGTCCGGACTAGCTTCGAAGAGACCCAGTACTTC. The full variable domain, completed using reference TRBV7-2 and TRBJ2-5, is GAGVSQSPSNKVTEKGKDVELRCDPISGHTALYWYRQSLGQGLEFLIYFQGNSAPDKSGLPSDRFSAERTGGSVSTLTIQRTQQEDSAVYLCASSLAVRTSFEETQYFGPGTRLLVL.

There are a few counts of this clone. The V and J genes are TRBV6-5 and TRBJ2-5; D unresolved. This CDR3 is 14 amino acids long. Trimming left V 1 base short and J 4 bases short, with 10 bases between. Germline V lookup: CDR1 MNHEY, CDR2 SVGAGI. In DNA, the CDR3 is TGTGCCAGCAGTTACTTGGGCGGCGGAGAGACCCAGTACTTC. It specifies CASSYLGGGETQYF.

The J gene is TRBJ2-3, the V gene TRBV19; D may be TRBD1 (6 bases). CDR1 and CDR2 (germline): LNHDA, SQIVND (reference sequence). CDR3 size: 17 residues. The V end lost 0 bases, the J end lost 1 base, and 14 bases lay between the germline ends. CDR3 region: CASSIDTLTGGTDTQYF. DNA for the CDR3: TGTGCCAGTAGTATAGATACTCTGACAGGAGGCACAGATACGCAGTATTTT.

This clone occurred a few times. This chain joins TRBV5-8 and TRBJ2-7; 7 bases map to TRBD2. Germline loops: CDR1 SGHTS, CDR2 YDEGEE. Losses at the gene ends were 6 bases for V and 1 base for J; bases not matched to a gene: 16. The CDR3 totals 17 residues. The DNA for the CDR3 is TGTGCCAGCACCCGATACAGCGGGACCAACCCTTCCTACGAGCAGTACTTC. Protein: CASTRYSGTNPSYEQYF.

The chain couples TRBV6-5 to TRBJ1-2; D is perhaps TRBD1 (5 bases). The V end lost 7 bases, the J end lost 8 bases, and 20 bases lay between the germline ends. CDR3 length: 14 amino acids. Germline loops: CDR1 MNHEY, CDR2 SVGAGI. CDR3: CASTRTDTSVGYTF. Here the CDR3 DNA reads TGTGCCAGCACCAGAACGGACACTTCGGTAGGCTACACCTTC.

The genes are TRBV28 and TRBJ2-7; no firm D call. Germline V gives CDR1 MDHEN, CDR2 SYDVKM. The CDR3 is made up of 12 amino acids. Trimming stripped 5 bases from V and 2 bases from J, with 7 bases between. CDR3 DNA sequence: TGTGCCAGCAGTGAGTCCCCCTACGAGCAGTACTTC. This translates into CASSESPYEQYF.

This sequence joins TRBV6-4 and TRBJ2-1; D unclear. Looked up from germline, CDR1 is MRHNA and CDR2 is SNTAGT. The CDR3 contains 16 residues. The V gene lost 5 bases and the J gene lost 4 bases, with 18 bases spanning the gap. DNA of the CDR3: TGTGCCAGCAGTCCCACGGCCGCCACGGCATACAATGAGCAGTTCTTC. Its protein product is CASSPTAATAYNEQFF.

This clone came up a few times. The CDR3 protein is CASSIDLEYTEAFF. The CDR3 region has the DNA TGTGCCAGTAGTATAGATCTTGAATACACTGAAGCTTTCTTT. The chain couples TRBV19 to TRBJ1-1; D call uncertain. The V gene lost 0 bases and the J gene lost 3 bases, with 8 bases spanning the gap. CDR3 length: 14 amino acids. Germline-derived CDR1 and CDR2 are LNHDA and SQIVND (reference sequence). Full variable domain (outside the CDR3, taken from reference TRBV19 and TRBJ1-1): DGGITQSPKYLFRKEGQNVTLSCEQNLNHDAMYWYRQDPGQGLRLIYYSQIVNDFQKGDIAEGYSVSREKKESFPLTVTSAQKNPTAFYLCASSIDLEYTEAFFGQGTRLTVV.

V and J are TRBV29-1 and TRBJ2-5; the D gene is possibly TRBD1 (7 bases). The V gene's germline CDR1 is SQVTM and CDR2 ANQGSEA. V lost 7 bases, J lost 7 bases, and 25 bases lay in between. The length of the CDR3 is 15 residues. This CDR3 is CSAPAGGRLSLTQYF. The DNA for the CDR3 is TGCAGCGCCCCAGCAGGGGGGCGTCTCTCTTTGACCCAGTACTTC.